Listed below are T cell receptor beta chains from one sample, sequenced in a study of cytomegalovirus exposure and HLA in healthy donors. Method: immunoSEQ multiplex PCR; TCRdb's copy keeps in-frame clones and lacks some. The sample has a few hundred thousand clones, about 91% seen once; the top ten hold 2.9%. The sample consisted of PBMCs. The receptor source for this set is a woman under 30 in good health and CMV-seronegative. CDR3s include the opening cysteine and the closing phenylalanine or tryptophan. D genes are given only for firm matches. The size of a clone is reported for some rows only, either as once, few or many, or as a class for expanded clones.

TRBV11-2,NA,TRBD1,TRBJ1-4,CASSFRSTYRGSAKKLFF,TGTGCCAGCAGCTTCCGATCCACCTACAGGGGCTCTGCCAAAAAACTGTTTTTT
TRBV20-1,NA,NA,TRBJ2-5,CSARQLETQYF,TGCAGTGCGCGACAGCTAGAGACCCAGTACTTC
TRBV28,NA,NA,TRBJ1-2,CASSSREGGLGGYTF,TGTGCCAGCAGTTCGAGGGAGGGAGGGTTAGGAGGCTACACCTTC
TRBV5-1,NA,NA,TRBJ2-1,CASRWAGSSYNEQFF,TGCGCCAGCCGGTGGGCGGGGAGCTCCTACAATGAGCAGTTCTTC
TRBV6-1,NA,NA,TRBJ2-3,CASSDAGVSTDTQYF,TGTGCCAGCAGTGATGCAGGGGTTAGCACAGATACGCAGTATTTT
TRBV9,NA,NA,TRBJ1-1,CASSAPPEEPNTEAFF,TGTGCCAGCAGCGCCCCGCCGGAGGAACCGAACACTGAAGCTTTCTTT
TRBV29-1,NA,NA,TRBJ2-3,CSVGQGATDTQYF,TGCAGCGTTGGGCAGGGTGCAACAGATACGCAGTATTTT
TRBV7-3,NA,TRBD2,TRBJ2-7,CASSFQELAGSYEQYF,TGTGCCAGCAGCTTCCAGGAACTAGCGGGGTCCTACGAGCAGTACTTC
TRBV2,NA,NA,TRBJ2-3,CASSNALEGPDTQYF,TGTGCCAGCAGTAATGCGTTGGAGGGTCCAGATACGCAGTATTTT
TRBV27,NA,TRBD1,TRBJ1-2,CASSRTGNYGYTF,TGTGCCAGCAGTCGGACAGGGAACTATGGCTACACCTTC
TRBV30,NA,TRBD2,TRBJ2-5,CAWSSSGLAWGTQYF,TGTGCCTGGAGTTCCTCGGGACTAGCGTGGGGGACCCAGTACTTC
TRBV4-1,NA,NA,TRBJ1-5,CASSRTARRVGQPQHF,TGCGCCAGCAGCCGAACGGCCCGACGGGTTGGCCAGCCCCAGCATTTT
TRBV11-2,NA,NA,TRBJ2-1,CASSRAEAFGYNEQFF,TGTGCCAGCAGCCGCGCCGAGGCGTTCGGCTACAATGAGCAGTTCTTC
TRBV5-6,NA,NA,TRBJ2-7,CASSLEQGRTPYEQYF,TGTGCCAGCAGCTTGGAGCAGGGAAGGACGCCCTACGAGCAGTACTTC
TRBV7-2,NA,TRBD2,TRBJ2-1,CASSLTSGRALREFF,TGTGCCAGCAGCTTAACTAGCGGGAGGGCCTTAAGGGAGTTCTTC
TRBV11-3,NA,TRBD2,TRBJ2-3,CASSPGLAGDHGTQYF,TGTGCCAGCAGCCCGGGACTAGCGGGAGATCACGGTACGCAGTATTTT
TRBV5-6,NA,NA,TRBJ1-2,CASSLVSSANYGYTF,TGTGCCAGCAGCTTGGTGTCGTCAGCTAACTATGGCTACACCTTC
TRBV7-6,once,TRBD2,TRBJ2-1,CASSPWLAEHNEQFF,TGTGCCAGCAGTCCATGGCTAGCGGAGCACAATGAGCAGTTCTTC
TRBV5-1,NA,NA,TRBJ2-2,CASSMTRPTGELFF,TGCGCCAGCAGCATGACTAGACCCACCGGGGAGCTGTTTTTT
TRBV7-8,NA,NA,TRBJ2-1,CASSSRTALALITYNEQFF,TGTGCCAGCAGCTCCCGAACAGCGCTAGCGTTGATCACCTACAATGAGCAGTTCTTC
TRBV29-1,NA,NA,TRBJ1-5,CSVAQGWDQPQHF,TGCAGCGTTGCGCAGGGGTGGGATCAGCCCCAGCATTTT
TRBV15,once,TRBD2,TRBJ2-7,CATSLRTSGSYEQYF,TGTGCCACCAGCCTCCGGACTAGCGGGAGCTACGAGCAGTACTTC
TRBV25-1,NA,TRBD1,TRBJ2-5,CASRAIWDREESETQYF,TGTGCCAGCAGAGCCATCTGGGACAGGGAAGAGTCGGAGACCCAGTACTTC
TRBV11-3,NA,TRBD1,TRBJ2-7,CASSPRRDRGPYEQYF,TGTGCCAGCAGCCCTAGGAGAGACAGGGGACCCTACGAGCAGTACTTC
TRBV5-6,NA,NA,TRBJ2-1,CASSSLRQIYNEQFF,TGTGCCAGCAGCTCTTTGAGACAGATCTACAATGAGCAGTTCTTC
TRBV5-1,NA,TRBD1,TRBJ2-2,CASSLRAGGPSGELFF,TGCGCCAGCAGCTTGCGGGCAGGGGGCCCTTCCGGGGAGCTGTTTTTT